This TCR beta chain was recovered during a study of blood T cells in healthy people across ages. A J-beta primer mix and a sample-barcoded 5' primer were used in a second PCR of about 7 to 12 cycles. Each CDR3 protein is one row after TCRdb ran MiXCR on the 5' RACE reads. The sample records about a million distinct CDR3 sequences, around 46% being singletons. Per-sample yields of isolated PBMCs were at least 7 million. V dropped 4 bases and J dropped 4; count of bases not matched to a gene: 13. In germline, CDR1 is SGHTA, CDR2 FQGNSA. The CDR3 runs 17 residues. The clonotype was recovered from a man aged 25-45 years in good health. This chain uses TRBV7-2 with TRBJ2-3; 8 bases align to TRBD2. The sequenced material came from blood. As DNA, the CDR3 is TGTGCCAGCAGCTCCCAGCCAGCGGGGGTCTCAGCAGATACGCAGTATTTT. It specifies CASSSQPAGVSADTQYF. Full variable domain (rest looked up from reference TRBV7-2 and TRBJ2-3): GAGVSQSPSNKVTEKGKDVELRCDPISGHTALYWYRQSLGQGLEFLIYFQGNSAPDKSGLPSDRFSAERTGGSVSTLTIQRTQQEDSAVYLCASSSQPAGVSADTQYFGPGTRLTVL.